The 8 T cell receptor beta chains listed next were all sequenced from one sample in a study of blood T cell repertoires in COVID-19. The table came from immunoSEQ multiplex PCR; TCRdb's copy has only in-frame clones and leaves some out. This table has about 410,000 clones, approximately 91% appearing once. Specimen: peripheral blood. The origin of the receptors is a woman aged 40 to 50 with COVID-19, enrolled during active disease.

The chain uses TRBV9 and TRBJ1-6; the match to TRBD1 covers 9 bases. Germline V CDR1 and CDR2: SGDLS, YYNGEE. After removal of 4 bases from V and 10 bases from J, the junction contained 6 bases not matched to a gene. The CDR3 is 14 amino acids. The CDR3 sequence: CASSSQGANSPLHF. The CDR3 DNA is TGTGCCAGCAGCTCACAGGGGGCGAACTCACCCCTCCACTTT. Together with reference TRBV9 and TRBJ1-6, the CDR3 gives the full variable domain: DSGVTQTPKHLITATGQRVTLRCSPRSGDLSVYWYQQSLDQGLQFLIQYYNGEERAKGNILERFSAQQFPDLHSELNLSSLELGDSALYFCASSSQGANSPLHFGNGTRLTVT.

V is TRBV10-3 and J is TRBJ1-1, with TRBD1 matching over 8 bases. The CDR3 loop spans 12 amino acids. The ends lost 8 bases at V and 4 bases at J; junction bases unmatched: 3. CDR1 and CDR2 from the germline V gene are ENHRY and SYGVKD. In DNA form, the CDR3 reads TGTGCCATCGGACAGGGTTCCACTGAAGCTTTCTTT. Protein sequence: CAIGQGSTEAFF.

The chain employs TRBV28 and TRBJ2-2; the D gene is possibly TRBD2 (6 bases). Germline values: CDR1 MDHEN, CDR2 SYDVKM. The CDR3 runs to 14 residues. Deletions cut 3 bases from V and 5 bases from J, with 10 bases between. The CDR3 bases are TGTGCCAGCAGTTTGGAGGGTTTTACCGGGGAGCTGTTTTTT. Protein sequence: CASSLEGFTGELFF.

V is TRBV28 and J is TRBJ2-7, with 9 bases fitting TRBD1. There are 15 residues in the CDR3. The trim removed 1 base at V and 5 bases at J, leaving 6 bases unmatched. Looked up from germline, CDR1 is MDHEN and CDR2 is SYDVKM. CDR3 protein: CASSLLPRTGDEQYF. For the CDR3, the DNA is TGTGCCAGCAGTTTATTGCCCCGGACAGGGGACGAGCAGTACTTC. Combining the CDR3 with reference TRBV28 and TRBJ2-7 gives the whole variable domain DVKVTQSSRYLVKRTGEKVFLECVQDMDHENMFWYRQDPGLGLRLIYFSYDVKMKEKGDIPEGYSVSREKKERFSLILESASTNQTSMYLCASSLLPRTGDEQYFGPGTRLTVT.

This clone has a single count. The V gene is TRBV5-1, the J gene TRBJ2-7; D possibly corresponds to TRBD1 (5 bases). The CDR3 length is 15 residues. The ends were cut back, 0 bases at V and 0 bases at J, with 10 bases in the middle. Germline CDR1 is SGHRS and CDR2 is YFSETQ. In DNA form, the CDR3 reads TGCGCCAGCAGCTTGGGGACACTAAGCTCCTACGAGCAGTACTTC. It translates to CASSLGTLSSYEQYF.

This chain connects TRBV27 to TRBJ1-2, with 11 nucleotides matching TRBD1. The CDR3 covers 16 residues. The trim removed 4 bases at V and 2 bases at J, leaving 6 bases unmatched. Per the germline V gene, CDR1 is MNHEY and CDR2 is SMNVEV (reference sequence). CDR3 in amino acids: CASSSRTGGANYGYTF. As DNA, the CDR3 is TGTGCCAGCAGTTCAAGGACAGGGGGCGCGAACTATGGCTACACCTTC.

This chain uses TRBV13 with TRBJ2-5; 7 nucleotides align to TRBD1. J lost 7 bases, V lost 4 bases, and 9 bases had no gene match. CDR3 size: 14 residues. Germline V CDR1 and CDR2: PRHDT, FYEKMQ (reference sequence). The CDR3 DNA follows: TGTGCCAGCAGCTCGCGACAGGGAAGTGGGACCCAGTACTTC. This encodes CASSSRQGSGTQYF.

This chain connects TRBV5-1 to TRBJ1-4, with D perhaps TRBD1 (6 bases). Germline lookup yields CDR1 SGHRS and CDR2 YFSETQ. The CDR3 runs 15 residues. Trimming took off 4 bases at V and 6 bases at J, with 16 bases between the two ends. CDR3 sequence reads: CASSPGEGVYEKLFF. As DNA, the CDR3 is TGCGCCAGCAGCCCCGGCGAGGGGGTTTATGAAAAACTGTTTTTT. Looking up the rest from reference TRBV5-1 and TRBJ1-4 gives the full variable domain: KAGVTQTPRYLIKTRGQQVTLSCSPISGHRSVSWYQQTPGQGLQFLFEYFSETQRNKGNFPGRFSGRQFSNSRSEMNVSTLELGDSALYLCASSPGEGVYEKLFFGSGTQLSVL.